This T cell receptor (beta chain) was sequenced during a study of blood T cell repertoires in COVID-19. Study-level information: Material from acute and convalescent COVID-19 was sourced from the United States, Italy and Spain. PBMCs, B-cell-depleted T cells, or T cells were the source of the cDNA or gDNA that made up the material.

In its sample, this clone was seen once. Methods used by the authors: Estimation of nucleated cell counts was performed using reference gene primer amplification. Assay: immunoSEQ multiplex PCR; the TCRdb copy retains only in-frame clones and omits some. The V and J calls and clone size come from that table; D and trimming were worked out from the DNA. The sample holds about 40,000 clones, 76% seen once. The length of the CDR3 is 13 residues. The germline CDR1 and CDR2 sequences are SGHDT and YYEEEE. Trimming shortened V by 2 bases and J by 2 bases, and 7 bases separated the two germline ends. V and J are TRBV5-6 and TRBJ2-5; D is uncertain. Specimen: peripheral blood. The source of this sequence is an elderly man with acute or convalescent COVID-19. CDR3: CASSFGSQETQYF. The CDR3 DNA sequence: TGTGCCAGCAGCTTCGGGTCACAAGAGACCCAGTACTTC.